This T cell receptor beta chain was sequenced for a study of shared clonotypes between healthy human individuals. Study as a whole: With ages of 18 to 49, the donors were two women and a few men.

Trimming pared 7 bases from V and 2 bases from J, leaving 18 bases between. Looked up from germline, CDR1 is SGHAT and CDR2 is FQNNGV. The CDR3 has 15 residues. Whole-study results and caveats: Four donors held 4.5% to 5% of naive CD4 clonotypes in common. Generally, naive subsets (rather than memory subsets) showed larger estimated richness.

Method: immunoSEQ multiplex PCR; TCRdb's copy keeps in-frame clones and lacks some. The data show roughly 1 million clones, with around 82% seen just once and about 0.52% held by the top ten. To note about this clone: Its antigen is as yet unknown.

The sample taken for sequencing was memory CD4+ T cells from PBMCs. Indicated subset: CD45RA-negative fraction. The V and J genes are TRBV11-2 and TRBJ2-7; tentatively, D is TRBD2 (6 bases). This TCR was recovered from a man younger than 30 in good health. Some clones in this sample may be carry-over from other donors' samples. The CDR3: CASIPSSGLTYEQYF. CDR3 coding DNA: TGTGCCAGCATCCCATCCTCGGGACTCACCTACGAGCAGTACTTC.